One sample yielded the 24 T cell receptor beta chains listed below, sequenced in a study of spatial heterogeneity in lung cancer. The study's findings and limits: Intratumoral expanded alpha and beta TCR counts were found to track tumor mutation counts.

Time point defined: sample taken at primary tumor resection. TCRdb redid the calling of the 5' RACE reads with MiXCR, one entry per CDR3 protein. Of approximately 4,900 distinct CDR3 sequences in the sample, roughly 14% were seen once. What these receptors recognize is not known. Sequenced material: lung tumor tissue, taken at surgery. Every receptor here comes from a female donor with early-stage non-small cell lung cancer.

This clonotype rates as medium-sized. The chain couples TRBV12-3 or TRBV12-4 to TRBJ2-3; 12 positions match TRBD1. The CDR3 has 16 residues. The trim removed 3 bases at V and 5 bases at J, leaving 6 bases unmatched. The CDR3: CASSFLGTGGRDTQYF. The CDR3 region has the DNA TGTGCCAGCAGTTTTCTCGGGACAGGGGGCCGAGATACGCAGTATTTT.

The sample holds a few counts of this clonotype. This chain links TRBV19 with TRBJ2-5; D perhaps matches TRBD2 (5 bases). Trimming shortened V by 8 bases and J by 4 bases, and 20 bases separated the two germline ends. There are 15 residues in the CDR3. Germline V lookup: CDR1 LNHDA, CDR2 SQIVND (reference sequence). Here the CDR3 reads CASAPSGSRGETQYF. CDR3 nucleotide sequence: TGTGCCAGTGCCCCGTCAGGCAGCCGGGGAGAGACCCAGTACTTC.

In this sample, this clonotype is medium-sized. The chain employs TRBV5-1 and TRBJ2-2; no definite D call. V was clipped by 0 bases and J by 0 bases, with 6 bases between them. The CDR3 covers 15 residues. The germline V gene encodes CDR1 SGHRS and CDR2 YFSETQ. The CDR3 loop reads CASSLAAANTGELFF. The DNA of the CDR3 is TGCGCCAGCAGCTTGGCAGCCGCGAACACCGGGGAGCTGTTTTTT. Looking up the rest from reference TRBV5-1 and TRBJ2-2 gives the full variable domain: KAGVTQTPRYLIKTRGQQVTLSCSPISGHRSVSWYQQTPGQGLQFLFEYFSETQRNKGNFPGRFSGRQFSNSRSEMNVSTLELGDSALYLCASSLAAANTGELFFGEGSRLTVL.

This clonotype counts as medium-sized. The chain uses TRBV20-1 and TRBJ1-1, with D unclear. V shed 3 bases and J shed 5 bases, with 7 bases lying between them. CDR3 length: 11 amino acids. CDR1 DFQATT and CDR2 SNEGSKA come from the germline V gene (reference sequence). The CDR3 protein is CSARGPTEAFF. In DNA, the CDR3 is TGCAGTGCTAGGGGCCCTACTGAAGCTTTCTTT.

This chain connects TRBV20-1 to TRBJ2-2, with TRBD1 matching 7 bases. V trimming: 4 bases; J trimming: 2 bases; junction bases outside the gene matches: 10. The CDR3 has 16 amino acids. CDR1 and CDR2 from the germline V gene are DFQATT and SNEGSKA (reference sequence). The CDR3 bases are TGCAGTGCTACCTCTCCGGGACAGCAAAACACCGGGGAGCTGTTTTTT. Its protein is CSATSPGQQNTGELFF.

The rearrangement uses TRBV6-1 and TRBJ1-1, with D maybe TRBD1 (6 bases). The CDR3 loop spans 16 amino acids. The V end was cut by 7 bases, the J end by 1 base, with 19 bases between. The germline V gene has CDR1 MNHNS and CDR2 SASEGT. In DNA form, the CDR3 reads TGTGCCAGCATCCCGAGGGGGTCGGCGCAGAACACTGAAGCTTTCTTT. Translating it yields CASIPRGSAQNTEAFF.

This clonotype is termed medium-sized. The chain has TRBV23-1 and TRBJ2-3, with 9 bases that match TRBD2. TRBV23-1 is an ORF, with its function uncertain. This CDR3 has 18 residues. The ends lost 6 bases at V and 8 bases at J; junction bases unmatched: 21. CDR3 in DNA: TGCGCCAGCAGCCCCCCGGGGAGCGGGGGGTCCCTCTCTGTTACGCAGTATTTT. This encodes CASSPPGSGGSLSVTQYF.

This clonotype was counted ten times or more. The chain links TRBV5-1 to TRBJ1-2, with 7 bases lining up with TRBD1. This CDR3 comprises 15 residues. In germline, CDR1 is SGHRS, CDR2 YFSETQ. V shed 3 bases, J shed 6 bases, and the junction held 11 bases outside the gene matches. The CDR3 coding sequence is TGCGCCAGCAGCTCGGGAACGGACAGGAGTGATGGCTACACCTTC. As protein: CASSSGTDRSDGYTF.

The chain combines TRBV7-2 with TRBJ2-2; D is tentatively TRBD1 or TRBD2 (6 bases each). With 3 bases removed from V and 7 bases from J, the gap between germline ends came to 12 bases. CDR1 is SGHTA, CDR2 FQGNSA, per germline. CDR3 length: 14 residues. The CDR3 DNA sequence: TGTGCCAGCAGCTTCCGGGGGCGAGGCGGGGAGCTGTTTTTT. Protein: CASSFRGRGGELFF.

In its sample, this clonotype is large. The chain is built from TRBV20-1 and TRBJ2-1; the D gene could be TRBD1 or TRBD2 (6 bases each). Trimming pared 6 bases from V and 2 bases from J, leaving 20 bases between. CDR1 is DFQATT, CDR2 SNEGSKA, per germline (reference sequence). This CDR3 contains 16 residues. CDR3: CSARPFRGAAYNEQFF. In DNA, the CDR3 is TGCAGTGCAAGGCCGTTTAGGGGGGCCGCCTACAATGAGCAGTTCTTC.

This clonotype is termed medium-sized. The DNA of the CDR3 is TGTGCCAGCAGCCGTACTAGCGGGGGGGAGACCCAGTACTTC. This translates into CASSRTSGGETQYF. The V call is TRBV3-1, the J call TRBJ2-5; 12 positions agree with TRBD2. Germline V gene data show CDR1 as LGHDT and CDR2 as YNNKEL (reference sequence). This CDR3 is built from 14 residues. Trimming cost V 4 bases and J 5 bases; bases outside gene matches: 2.

This clonotype rates as large. The rearrangement links TRBV29-1 to TRBJ2-3; D not resolved. The CDR3 has 11 residues. Germline V lookup: CDR1 SQVTM, CDR2 ANQGSEA. The germline V and J ends were trimmed by 6 bases and 5 bases, with 9 bases remaining between them. The CDR3: CSVRTGDTQYF. CDR3 nucleotides: TGCAGCGTCCGGACGGGAGATACGCAGTATTTT.

The chain carries TRBV7-9 and TRBJ2-1, with unresolved D. The germline gives CDR1 SEHNR, CDR2 FQNEAQ (reference sequence). This CDR3 has 14 amino acids. V dropped 1 base and J dropped 3 bases, with 7 bases sitting between them. CDR3 residues: CASSLEGLYNEQFF. CDR3 in DNA: TGTGCCAGCAGCTTAGAGGGCCTCTACAATGAGCAGTTCTTC.

In its sample, this clonotype was seen a few times. This chain uses TRBV29-1 with TRBJ1-1; 11 positions match TRBD1. Germline CDR1 is SQVTM and CDR2 is ANQGSEA. The CDR3 contains 15 residues. Unmatched junction bases numbered 12, after V lost 8 bases and J lost 4 bases. The CDR3 DNA reads as TGCAGCATTGGACAGGGGGCACTCGGGTCCACTGAAGCTTTCTTT. Residues: CSIGQGALGSTEAFF.

By proportion, this clonotype is medium-sized. J is TRBJ1-5 and V is TRBV6-1, with D unclear. Trimming shortened V by 9 bases and J by 6 bases, and 15 bases separated the two germline ends. CDR1 is MNHNS and CDR2 is SASEGT in the germline V gene. The CDR3 is 13 residues long. The CDR3 sequence is CASEDSDIQPQHF. The CDR3, as DNA: TGTGCCAGTGAGGACTCTGATATTCAGCCCCAGCATTTT.

By share of the sample, this clonotype is medium-sized. The chain couples TRBV18 to TRBJ2-1; 10 bases map to TRBD2. Per germline, CDR1 KGHSH and CDR2 LQKENI. V lost 4 bases, J lost 11 bases, and 2 bases stayed unmatched. There are 12 residues in the CDR3. CDR3 residues: CASSLSGGKQFF. As DNA, the CDR3 is TGTGCCAGCTCACTTAGCGGGGGGAAGCAGTTCTTC.

The CDR3 region is CSARDSLAGETQYF. In DNA, the CDR3 is TGCAGTGCTAGAGATAGTCTAGCCGGAGAGACCCAGTACTTC. The chain carries TRBV20-1 and TRBJ2-5; maybe TRBD2 (5 bases). Trimming stripped 0 bases from V and 4 bases from J, with 12 bases between. From germline, CDR1 is DFQATT and CDR2 SNEGSKA (reference sequence). The CDR3 extends over 14 amino acids.

This clonotype is deemed medium-sized (0.01 to 0.1%). The chain combines TRBV30 with TRBJ2-1, with TRBD2 matching 9 bases. CDR3 size: 12 residues. The germline gives CDR1 GTSNPN, CDR2 SVGIG (reference sequence). V lost 0 bases and J lost 12; bases outside the gene matches: 3. Here the CDR3 reads CAWSVRGGPQFF. As DNA, the CDR3 is TGTGCCTGGAGTGTGCGGGGGGGACCGCAGTTCTTC.

This clonotype is classed as medium-sized. The CDR3 region is CASRFSGPGGNEQFF. The CDR3 DNA sequence: TGTGCCAGCAGGTTTTCCGGGCCGGGGGGCAATGAGCAGTTCTTC. The chain employs TRBV28 and TRBJ2-1, with 7 nucleotides matching TRBD2. The V gene's germline CDR1 is MDHEN and CDR2 SYDVKM. V trimming: 6 bases; J trimming: 6 bases; junction bases outside the gene matches: 11. The CDR3 contains 15 residues.

V is TRBV7-2 and J is TRBJ2-1, with D perhaps TRBD1 (6 bases). CDR3 length equals 15 residues. Trimming took off 1 base at V and 10 bases at J, with 17 bases between the two ends. Germline-derived CDR1 and CDR2 are SGHTA and FQGNSA. DNA of the CDR3: TGTGCCAGCAGCTTAGTAGCAACAGGGCAGCGGGAGCAGTTCTTC. This gives the protein CASSLVATGQREQFF.

This clonotype qualifies as medium-sized. V and J are TRBV19 and TRBJ1-5; D unclear. The CDR3 is 13 residues long. The V end lost 6 bases, the J end lost 3 bases, and 9 bases lay between the germline ends. Germline loops: CDR1 LNHDA, CDR2 SQIVND (reference sequence). The CDR3 nucleotides are TGTGCCAGTAGGACAACCCTCAATCAGCCCCAGCATTTT. This translates into CASRTTLNQPQHF.

By proportion, this clonotype is medium-sized. The chain recombines TRBV20-1 with TRBJ2-7; the D is unclear. CDR1 is DFQATT, CDR2 SNEGSKA, per germline (reference sequence). Trimming cost V 6 bases and J 2 bases, with 8 bases left between them. The CDR3 has 11 amino acids. For the CDR3, the DNA is TGCAGTGCAAAGGGCCCCTACGAGCAGTACTTC. It translates to CSAKGPYEQYF.

This clonotype turned up a few times. The V gene is TRBV20-1, the J gene TRBJ1-1; D unresolved. Trimming shortened V by 4 bases and J by 5 bases, and 5 bases separated the two germline ends. CDR3 size: 10 residues. CDR1 and CDR2 (germline): DFQATT, SNEGSKA (reference sequence). In nucleotides, the CDR3 is TGCAGTGCTATAAGAACTGAAGCTTTCTTT. Translated: CSAIRTEAFF.

By its share, this clonotype is medium-sized (0.01 to 0.1%). The V and J genes are TRBV12-3 or TRBV12-4 and TRBJ1-5; perhaps TRBD1 as D (6 bases). The CDR3 runs to 14 residues. Trimming pared 6 bases from V and 4 bases from J, leaving 13 bases between. The CDR3 DNA is TGTGCCAGCAGGCCTCAGGGGACTAATCAGCCCCAGCATTTT. Encoded protein: CASRPQGTNQPQHF.